This TCR beta chain was identified in a study of blood T cell repertoires in COVID-19. Whole-study context: Researchers got acute and convalescent COVID-19 samples from the United States, Italy and Spain. In each case, the material was cDNA or gDNA derived from T cells, B-cell-depleted T cells, or PBMCs.

Germline V CDR1 and CDR2: MDHEN, SYDVKM. CDR3 length: 14 residues. Losses at the gene ends were 7 bases for V and 0 bases for J; bases not matched to a gene: 3. Per the study methods: How many nucleated cells were present was estimated from reference gene primer amplification. The assay was immunoSEQ multiplex PCR, and TCRdb's table has in-frame clones only and misses some. The D gene and trimming were derived from the DNA, and the V and J assignments and clone size from that table. The repertoire holds around 260,000 clones, with around 87% as singletons. This receptor was identified in a woman aged 50 to 60 with acute or convalescent COVID-19. This rearrangement joins TRBV28 to TRBJ2-7; 10 nucleotides align to TRBD1. Specimen: peripheral blood. Here the CDR3 reads CASTRTGGSYEQYF. In DNA, the CDR3 is TGTGCCAGCACCCGGACAGGGGGCTCCTACGAGCAGTACTTC.